Sequencing of this T cell receptor (beta chain) was carried out in a study of beta chain features in type 1 diabetes. The wider study: The patients were much like the healthy donors in age, gender and cell yields.

Regarding the study as a whole: A PCR bias possibly favoring shorter templates would apply equally to patients and controls. Moderately but significantly shorter TCRB CDR3s were found in Type 1 diabetes patients in all four CD4+ subsets. In type 1 diabetes patients, VDJ junctions had fewer insertions; deletions at these junctions were more frequent.

Only a few counts were recorded for this clone. Its antigen is not identified. Per germline, CDR1 MDHEN and CDR2 SYDVKM. The CDR3 is made up of 17 amino acids. Trimming took 7 bases from V and 2 from J; bases not matched to a gene: 11. Sequencing targeted expressed TCRB transcripts, as all isolated RNA had been reverse transcribed. The table came from immunoSEQ multiplex PCR; TCRdb's copy has only in-frame clones and leaves some out. The sample shows roughly 180,000 clones, over 6% of them seen only once. The receptor's source is a man between 18 and 29 years old with type 1 diabetes. V usage is TRBV28 and J usage is TRBJ1-2; 12 nucleotides agree with TRBD1. Sequenced material: central memory CD4+ T cells from blood. CDR3 coding DNA: TGTGCCAGCAAACCCGGCGGGACAGGGGGCGGGAACTATGGCTACACCTTC. It yields the protein CASKPGGTGGGNYGYTF.